The entry below describes one T cell receptor beta chain. Its matching antigen is unknown. This sample was included in a study of cytomegalovirus exposure and HLA in healthy donors. General observations from the study: Analysis performed later found more than 15,000 TCR beta sequences associated with HLA alleles at 0.05 false discovery rate.

CDR1 is SGDLS, CDR2 YYNGEE, per germline. Trimming cost V 4 bases and J 1 base, with 14 bases left between them. This CDR3 contains 15 residues. The PCR employed 60 Vbeta primers together with 13 Jbeta primers. Measured with immunoSEQ multiplex PCR; TCRdb has only the in-frame clones, and not every one. The sample consists of some 120,000 clones, about four fifths of them appearing once. The sample was PBMCs. This receptor was identified in a woman between 18 and 30 years old in good health and CMV-seropositive. V is TRBV9 and J is TRBJ1-1; tentative D call: TRBD1 (5 bases). The DNA of the CDR3 is TGTGCCAGCAGCTTACATTCGCAGGGGAACACTGAAGCTTTCTTT. This gives the protein CASSLHSQGNTEAFF.